The clone carrying this T cell receptor beta chain was counted only a few times. The entry originates in a study of early T cells in non-severe SARS-CoV-2 infection. Trimming at V came to 6 bases and at J to 2 bases, leaving 6 bases not matched to a gene. The CDR3 has 14 residues. Germline V lookup: CDR1 MDHEN, CDR2 SYDVKM. Unique molecular identifiers were attached to individual cDNA molecules. MiXCR was run by TCRdb on the 5' RACE reads, yielding one entry per CDR3 protein. The sample includes tens of thousands of distinct CDR3 sequences, under 15% of them seen just once. The sequence came from an adult who was a healthcare worker with PCR-confirmed SARS-CoV-2 infection or an uninfected control (not recorded which). The sample taken for sequencing was whole blood. The V gene is TRBV28, the J gene TRBJ1-2, with 7 nucleotides matching TRBD1. The CDR3 here is CASSPQGRNYGYTF. The CDR3 nucleotides read TGTGCCAGCAGCCCACAGGGGCGCAACTATGGCTACACCTTC.